The T cell receptor beta chain described here comes from a study of OX40 agonist ivuxolimab in advanced cancers. Turning to the study itself: The mean age was approximately 60 years, ranging from about 20 to 79, with around four fifths of participants male. Regarding the study as a whole: Relative to CD4+ cells, CD8+ T cells on average had more expanded clones. What antigens the expanded peripheral T cells recognized was never established. There was clonal expansion of CD4+ and CD8+ blood T cells by week 6 at 0.1 to 3.0 mg/kg.

About this clone itself: As yet, its antigen is unknown.

V shed 0 bases, J shed 5 bases, and the junction held 7 bases outside the gene matches. There are 15 residues in the CDR3. The V gene's germline CDR1 is SGDLS and CDR2 YYNGEE. Sequencing used immunoSEQ multiplex PCR; TCRdb keeps in-frame clones, though not all of them. The sample lists about 73,000 clones; about 81% were seen once. The TCR originated in an adult with an advanced solid tumor such as melanoma, head and neck, liver or kidney cancer. The V call is TRBV9, the J call TRBJ2-5; 7 bases are shared with TRBD2. The sample in question was CD4+ or CD8+ T cells sorted from blood, obtained in a trial of the OX40 agonist ivuxolimab. The CDR3 DNA reads as TGTGCCAGCAGCGTAGAGCCCGGGAGGCTCGAGACCCAGTACTTC. This sequence encodes CASSVEPGRLETQYF.